This T cell receptor (beta chain) was identified during a study of OX40 agonist ivuxolimab in advanced cancers. As for the study more broadly: The costimulatory receptor OX40 (CD134) was targeted by ivuxolimab, a fully human IgG2 agonistic monoclonal antibody. Intravenous ivuxolimab was administered to patients every 2 weeks at six dose levels: 0.01, 0.1, 0.3, 1.5, 3 and 10 mg/kg. Of the approximately 54 patients in dose escalation, some 20 had hepatocellular carcinoma, some 15 had melanoma, 9 had renal cell carcinoma and 9 had head and neck cancer. A male proportion of 82.7% and a mean age of roughly 58 years, ranging from about 23 to 79, were recorded for the dose-escalation cohort. Patients were allowed to have had prior anti-PD-1, anti-PD-L1 or anti-CTLA-4 therapy, and around 40% of the dose-escalation patients had previously received checkpoint inhibitors. Three dose-escalation patients achieved partial responses, one with hepatocellular carcinoma and two with cutaneous melanoma. The purpose of peripheral TCRbeta sequencing was to test whether ivuxolimab changed TCR sequence diversity and led to clonal T-cell expansion. The paper covers the monotherapy dose-escalation part of the phase I ivuxolimab trial, which included N ≈ 50 patients. Broader findings and caveats from the paper: After ivuxolimab, CD8+ T cells had more expanded clones than CD4+ T cells on average. In the 0.1-3.0 mg/kg groups, partial responders had among the lowest normalized peripheral clonal expansion, particularly in CD8+ T cells. The antigen specificity of the peripheral T cells that underwent clonal expansion was not determined. At doses of 0.1 to 3.0 mg/kg, clonal expansion of both CD4+ and CD8+ blood T cells was observed from baseline to week 6. Low levels of normalized T-cell clonal expansion were also seen in some patients who did not respond.

For sequencing of the TCRbeta CDR3 region, genomic DNA was extracted from the sorted cells. The immunoSEQ Assay was used to sequence the TCRbeta CDR3 regions. TCRdb took this table from immuneACCESS and kept in-frame rearrangements with V and J called. Such tables lack part of the clones; where checked against another copy, unresolved V genes explain under half of the gap, and the rest is unexplained. In all, the sample holds 90,000 or so clones, and around 91% of those were seen once. The ten largest clones represent over 0.7% of the sample. Including cysteine and phenylalanine, the CDR3 has 14 amino acids. Only the CDR3 region is kept as DNA, spanning 42 bases read in frame from base 1. CDR1 is given as SSHAT and CDR2 as FNYEAQ, both from the germline V gene (reference sequence). Note on this clone: Its target antigen remains unknown. A read error may produce the germline difference seen at one junction end.

Patients with a history of autoimmune disease or receiving systemic immunosuppression were excluded from the trial. In every dose cohort, peripheral blood was drawn for TCR sequencing at baseline, cycle 4 day 1, and cycle 7 day 1. Samples were obtained from an open-label, multicenter, first-in-human phase I dose-escalation trial of ivuxolimab. The trial enrolled adults with locally advanced or metastatic head and neck squamous cell, hepatocellular, melanoma or renal cell carcinoma. Before TCR sequencing, CD4+ T cells and CD8+ T cells were sorted from peripheral blood as separate populations. The input for sequencing was CD4+ or CD8+ T cells sorted from blood, taken in a trial of the OX40 agonist ivuxolimab. The sequence joins TRBV7-7 to TRBJ2-1, with 7 bases aligning to TRBD2. The source is an adult with an advanced solid tumor such as melanoma, head and neck, liver or kidney cancer. At the DNA level, the sequence is TGTGCTAGCAGCTTAGGGATAGCGGGTCGGGAGCAGTTCTTC. It codes for CASSLGIAGREQFF.